The clone carrying this T cell receptor beta chain was counted between two and nine times. The V gene lost 0 bases and the J gene lost 0 bases, with 18 bases spanning the gap. Germline values: CDR1 MNHNS, CDR2 SASEGT. This CDR3 is 19 amino acids long. This sample was included in a study of CD4 T cell repertoires in COVID-19. Assay: immunoSEQ multiplex PCR; the TCRdb copy retains only in-frame clones and omits some. The sample yields fewer than 100,000 clones, about four fifths seen once. The sequencing used CD4+ T cells from peripheral blood, collected after recovery from COVID-19. This clonotype originated in a human donor who had COVID-19. The V call is TRBV6-1, the J call TRBJ2-4; D may be TRBD2 (7 bases). This chain's CDR3 is CASSEALGGGGLAKNIQYF. DNA of the CDR3: TGTGCCAGCAGTGAAGCGCTGGGCGGGGGCGGACTAGCCAAAAACATTCAGTACTTC.